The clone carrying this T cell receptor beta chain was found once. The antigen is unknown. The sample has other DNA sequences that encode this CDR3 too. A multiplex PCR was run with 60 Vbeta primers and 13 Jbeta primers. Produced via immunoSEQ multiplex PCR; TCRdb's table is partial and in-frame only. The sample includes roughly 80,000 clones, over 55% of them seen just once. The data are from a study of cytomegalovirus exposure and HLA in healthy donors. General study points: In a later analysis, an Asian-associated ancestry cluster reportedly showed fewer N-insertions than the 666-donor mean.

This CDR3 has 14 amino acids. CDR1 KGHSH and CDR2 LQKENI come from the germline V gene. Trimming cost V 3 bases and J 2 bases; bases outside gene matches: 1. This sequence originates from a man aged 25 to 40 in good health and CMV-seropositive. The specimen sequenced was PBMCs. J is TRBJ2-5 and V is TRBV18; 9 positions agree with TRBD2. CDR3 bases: TGTGCCAGCTCACCGACTAGCGGACAAGAGACCCAGTACTTC. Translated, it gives CASSPTSGQETQYF.